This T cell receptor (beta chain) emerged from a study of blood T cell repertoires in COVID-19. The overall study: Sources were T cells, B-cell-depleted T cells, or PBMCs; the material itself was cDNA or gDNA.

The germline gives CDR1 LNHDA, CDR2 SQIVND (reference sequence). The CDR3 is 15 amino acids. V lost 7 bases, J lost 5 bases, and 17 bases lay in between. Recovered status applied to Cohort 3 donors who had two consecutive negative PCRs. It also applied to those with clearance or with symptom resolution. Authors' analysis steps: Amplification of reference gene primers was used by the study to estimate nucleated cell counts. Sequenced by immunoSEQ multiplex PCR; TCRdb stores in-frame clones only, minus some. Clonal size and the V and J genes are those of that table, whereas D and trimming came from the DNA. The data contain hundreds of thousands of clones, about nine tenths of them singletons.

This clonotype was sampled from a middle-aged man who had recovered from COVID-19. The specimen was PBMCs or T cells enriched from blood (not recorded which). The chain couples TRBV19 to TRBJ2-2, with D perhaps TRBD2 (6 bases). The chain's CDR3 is CASIRGGGGTGELFF. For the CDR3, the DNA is TGTGCCAGTATACGAGGAGGAGGAGGGACCGGGGAGCTGTTTTTT. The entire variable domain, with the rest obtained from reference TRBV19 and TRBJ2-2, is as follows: DGGITQSPKYLFRKEGQNVTLSCEQNLNHDAMYWYRQDPGQGLRLIYYSQIVNDFQKGDIAEGYSVSREKKESFPLTVTSAQKNPTAFYLCASIRGGGGTGELFFGEGSRLTVL.